Listed below are T cell receptor beta chains from one sample, sequenced in a study of metastatic and nonmetastatic thyroid tumors. Using MiXCR, TCRdb re-called clones from the PCR reads. The sample lists approximately 30,000 clones; approximately 16% were seen once. The sample was blood. Receptor source: a female donor with papillary thyroid cancer or a benign thyroid nodule (not recorded which). Some clones in this sample may be carry-over from other donors' samples. Both conserved end residues are part of each CDR3. The order of the fields is V gene, clone size, D gene, J gene, CDR3 protein, CDR3 DNA. The D gene is left open where the match is weak. A clone size is listed for some rows: how often the clone was seen (once, few, many), or a class if it is expanded.

v_gene: TRBV20-1; abundance: medium-sized; d_gene: NA; j_gene: TRBJ1-6; CDR3aa: CSAGAPLHF; CDR3nt: TGCAGTGCGGGGGCACCCCTCCACTTT
v_gene: TRBV20-1; abundance: NA; d_gene: NA; j_gene: TRBJ2-1; CDR3aa: CSARGLPSVEVCEQFF; CDR3nt: TGCAGTGCTAGAGGTCTTCCCAGCGTCGAGGTGTGTGAGCAGTTCTTC
v_gene: TRBV29-1; abundance: many; d_gene: NA; j_gene: TRBJ2-7; CDR3aa: CSATRDLRGEQYF; CDR3nt: TGCAGCGCCACCCGGGATTTACGGGGGGAGCAGTACTTC
v_gene: TRBV28; abundance: many; d_gene: NA; j_gene: TRBJ1-5; CDR3aa: CASSLRGGSQPQHF; CDR3nt: TGTGCCAGCAGTTTACGAGGGGGGAGTCAGCCCCAGCATTTT
v_gene: TRBV12-3/TRBV12-4; abundance: few; d_gene: TRBD1; j_gene: TRBJ2-7; CDR3aa: CASRRTRDSSYEQYF; CDR3nt: TGTGCCAGCAGACGTACACGGGACAGCTCCTACGAGCAGTACTTC
v_gene: TRBV30; abundance: many; d_gene: TRBD2; j_gene: TRBJ2-3; CDR3aa: CAWTLAGSTDTQYF; CDR3nt: TGTGCCTGGACCCTAGCGGGTTCCACAGATACGCAGTATTTT
v_gene: TRBV4-2; abundance: many; d_gene: NA; j_gene: TRBJ1-4; CDR3aa: CASSQEWTVRNEKLFF; CDR3nt: TGTGCCAGCAGCCAAGAGTGGACAGTAAGGAATGAAAAACTGTTTTTT
v_gene: TRBV20-1; abundance: once; d_gene: NA; j_gene: TRBJ2-1; CDR3aa: CSAPLGCHEQFF; CDR3nt: TGCAGTGCTCCCCTGGGGTGCCATGAGCAGTTCTTC
v_gene: TRBV12-3/TRBV12-4; abundance: many; d_gene: NA; j_gene: TRBJ1-5; CDR3aa: CASSLGPLEHF; CDR3nt: TGTGCCAGCAGTTTAGGGCCGCTCGAGCATTTT
v_gene: TRBV5-6; abundance: NA; d_gene: TRBD1; j_gene: TRBJ1-2; CDR3aa: CASSFGQGAPCYTF; CDR3nt: TGTGCCAGCAGCTTTGGACAGGGGGCTCCCTGCTACACCTTC